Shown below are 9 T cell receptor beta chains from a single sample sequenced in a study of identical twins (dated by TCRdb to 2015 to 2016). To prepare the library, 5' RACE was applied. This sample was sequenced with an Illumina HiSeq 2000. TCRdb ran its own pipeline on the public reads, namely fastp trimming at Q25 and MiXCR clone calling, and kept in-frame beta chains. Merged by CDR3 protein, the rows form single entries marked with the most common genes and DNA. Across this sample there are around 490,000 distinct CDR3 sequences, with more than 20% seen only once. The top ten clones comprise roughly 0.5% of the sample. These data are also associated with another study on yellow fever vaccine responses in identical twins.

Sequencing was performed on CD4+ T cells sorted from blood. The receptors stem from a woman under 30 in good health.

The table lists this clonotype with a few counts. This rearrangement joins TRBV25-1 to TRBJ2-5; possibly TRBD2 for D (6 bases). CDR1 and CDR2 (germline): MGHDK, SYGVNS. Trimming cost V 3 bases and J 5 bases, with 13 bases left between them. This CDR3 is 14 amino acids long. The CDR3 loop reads CASSDGGLGETQYF. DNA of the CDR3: TGTGCCAGCAGTGATGGAGGGTTGGGGGAGACCCAGTACTTC.

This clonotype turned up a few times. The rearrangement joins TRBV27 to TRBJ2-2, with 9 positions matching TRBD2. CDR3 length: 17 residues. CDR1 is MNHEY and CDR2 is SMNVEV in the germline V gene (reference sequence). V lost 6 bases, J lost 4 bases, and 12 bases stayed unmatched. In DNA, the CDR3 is TGTGCCAGCAGGAGACTAGCGGAAAACTTAAGCACCGGGGAGCTGTTTTTT. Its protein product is CASRRLAENLSTGELFF.

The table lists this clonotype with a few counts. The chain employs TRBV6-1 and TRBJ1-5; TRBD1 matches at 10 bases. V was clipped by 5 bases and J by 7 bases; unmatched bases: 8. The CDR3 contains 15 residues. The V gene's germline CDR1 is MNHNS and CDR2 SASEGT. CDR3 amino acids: CASSLGQGPYQPQHF. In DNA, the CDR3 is TGTGCCAGCAGTCTGGGACAGGGGCCCTACCAGCCCCAGCATTTT.

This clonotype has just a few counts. Here the CDR3 reads CASRRGFEQFF. The CDR3 nucleotides read TGTGCCAGCAGACGGGGGTTTGAGCAGTTCTTC. This chain uses TRBV27 with TRBJ2-1; perhaps TRBD2 as D (6 bases). The ends were cut back, 6 bases at V and 9 bases at J, with 9 bases in the middle. CDR3 size: 11 residues. CDR1 and CDR2 from the germline V gene are MNHEY and SMNVEV (reference sequence).

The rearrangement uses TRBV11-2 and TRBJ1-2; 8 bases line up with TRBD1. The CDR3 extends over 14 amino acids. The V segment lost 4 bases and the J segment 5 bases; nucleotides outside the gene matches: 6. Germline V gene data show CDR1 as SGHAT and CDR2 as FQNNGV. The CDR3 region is CASSSKTGAYGYTF. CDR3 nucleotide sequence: TGTGCCAGCAGCTCCAAGACAGGGGCATATGGCTACACCTTC.

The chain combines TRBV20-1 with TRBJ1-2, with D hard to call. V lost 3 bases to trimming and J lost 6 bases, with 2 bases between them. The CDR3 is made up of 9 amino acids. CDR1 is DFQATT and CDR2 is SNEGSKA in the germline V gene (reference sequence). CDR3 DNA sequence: TGCAGTGCTAGGGATGGCTACACCTTC. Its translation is CSARDGYTF.

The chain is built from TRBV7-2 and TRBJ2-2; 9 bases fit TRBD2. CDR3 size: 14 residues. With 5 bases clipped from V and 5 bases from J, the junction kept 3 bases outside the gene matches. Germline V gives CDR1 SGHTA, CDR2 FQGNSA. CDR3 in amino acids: CASSAGGRTGELFF. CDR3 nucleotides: TGTGCCAGCAGCGCGGGGGGGCGGACCGGGGAGCTGTTTTTT.

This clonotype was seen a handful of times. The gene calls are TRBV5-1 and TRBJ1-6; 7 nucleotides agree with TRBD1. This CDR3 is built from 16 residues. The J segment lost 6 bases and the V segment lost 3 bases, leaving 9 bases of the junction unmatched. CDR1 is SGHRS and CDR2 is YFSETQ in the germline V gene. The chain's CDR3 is CASSSEGDRLNSPLHF. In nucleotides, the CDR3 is TGCGCCAGCAGCTCGGAAGGGGACAGACTTAATTCACCCCTCCACTTT. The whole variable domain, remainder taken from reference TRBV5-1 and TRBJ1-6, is KAGVTQTPRYLIKTRGQQVTLSCSPISGHRSVSWYQQTPGQGLQFLFEYFSETQRNKGNFPGRFSGRQFSNSRSEMNVSTLELGDSALYLCASSSEGDRLNSPLHFGNGTRLTVT.

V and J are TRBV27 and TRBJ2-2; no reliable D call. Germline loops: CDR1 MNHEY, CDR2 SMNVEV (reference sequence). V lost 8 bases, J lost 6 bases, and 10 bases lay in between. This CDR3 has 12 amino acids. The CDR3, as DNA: TGTGCCAGCGCGGATCCCCCCGGGGAGCTGTTTTTT. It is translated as CASADPPGELFF.